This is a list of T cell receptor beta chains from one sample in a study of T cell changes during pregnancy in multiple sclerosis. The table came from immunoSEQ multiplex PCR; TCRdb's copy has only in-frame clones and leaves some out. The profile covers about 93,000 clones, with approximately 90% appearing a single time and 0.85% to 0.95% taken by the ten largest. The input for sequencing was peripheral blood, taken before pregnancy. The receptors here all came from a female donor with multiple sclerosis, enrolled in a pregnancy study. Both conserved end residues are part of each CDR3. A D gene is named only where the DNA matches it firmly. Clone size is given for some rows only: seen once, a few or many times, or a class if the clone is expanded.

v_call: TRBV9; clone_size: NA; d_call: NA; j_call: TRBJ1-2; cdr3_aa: CASSGRVRGYTF; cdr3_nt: TGTGCCAGCAGTGGCAGAGTGAGGGGCTACACCTTC
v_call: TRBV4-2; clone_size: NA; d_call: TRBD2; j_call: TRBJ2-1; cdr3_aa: CASSPREGLGVNEQFF; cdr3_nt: TGTGCCAGCAGCCCCCGGGAGGGACTAGGAGTAAATGAGCAGTTCTTC
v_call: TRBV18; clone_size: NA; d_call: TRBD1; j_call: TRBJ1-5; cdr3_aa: CASSLDRGNQPQHF; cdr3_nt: TGTGCCAGCTCACTCGACAGGGGAAATCAGCCCCAGCATTTT
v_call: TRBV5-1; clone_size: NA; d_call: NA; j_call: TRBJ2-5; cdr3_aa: CASSPSSDRSGKMMYF; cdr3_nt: TGCGCCAGCAGCCCGAGCTCCGACAGGTCGGGGAAGATGATGTACTTC
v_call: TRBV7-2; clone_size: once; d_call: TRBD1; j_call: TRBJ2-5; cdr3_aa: CASSPGTGRDYQETQYF; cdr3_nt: TGTGCCAGCAGCCCCGGGACAGGGCGCGATTACCAAGAGACCCAGTACTTC
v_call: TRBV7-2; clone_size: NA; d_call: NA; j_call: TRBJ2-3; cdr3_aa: CASSLEGGVPADTQYF; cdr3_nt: TGTGCCAGCAGCTTAGAAGGTGGAGTGCCGGCAGATACGCAGTATTTT
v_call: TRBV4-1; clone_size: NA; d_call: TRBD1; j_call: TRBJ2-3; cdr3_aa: CASSHLTGGRDTQYF; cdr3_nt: TGCGCCAGCAGCCATCTGACAGGGGGTAGAGATACGCAGTATTTT
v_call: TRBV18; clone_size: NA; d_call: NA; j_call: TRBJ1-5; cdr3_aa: CASSPGGNQPQHF; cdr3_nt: TGTGCCAGCTCACCCGGGGGGAATCAGCCCCAGCATTTT
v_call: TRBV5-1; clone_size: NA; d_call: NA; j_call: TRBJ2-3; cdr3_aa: CASSLAIYKGHTDTQYF; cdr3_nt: TGCGCCAGCAGCTTGGCGATCTACAAGGGGCACACAGATACGCAGTATTTT
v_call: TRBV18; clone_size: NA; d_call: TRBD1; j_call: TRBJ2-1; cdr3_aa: CASSPPGTVNNEQFF; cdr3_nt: TGTGCCAGCTCACCGCCCGGGACAGTGAACAATGAGCAGTTCTTC
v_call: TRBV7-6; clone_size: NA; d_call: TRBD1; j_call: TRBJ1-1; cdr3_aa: CASSLTTGGETEAFF; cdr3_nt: TGTGCCAGCAGCTTAACGACAGGGGGCGAAACTGAAGCTTTCTTT